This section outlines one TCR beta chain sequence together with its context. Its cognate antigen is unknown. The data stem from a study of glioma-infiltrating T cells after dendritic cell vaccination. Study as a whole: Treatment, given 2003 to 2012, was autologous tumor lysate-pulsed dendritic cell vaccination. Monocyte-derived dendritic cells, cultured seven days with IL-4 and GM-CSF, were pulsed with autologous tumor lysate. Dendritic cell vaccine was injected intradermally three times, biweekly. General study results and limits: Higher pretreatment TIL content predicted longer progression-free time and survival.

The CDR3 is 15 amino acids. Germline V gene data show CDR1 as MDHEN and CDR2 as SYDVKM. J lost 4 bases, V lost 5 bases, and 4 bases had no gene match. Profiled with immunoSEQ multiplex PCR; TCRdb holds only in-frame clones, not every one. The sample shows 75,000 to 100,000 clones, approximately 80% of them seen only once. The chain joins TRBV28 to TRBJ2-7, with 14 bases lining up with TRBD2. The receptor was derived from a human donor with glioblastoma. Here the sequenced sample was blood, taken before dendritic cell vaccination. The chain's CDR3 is CASSPRLAGGYEQYF. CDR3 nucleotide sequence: TGTGCCAGCAGTCCCAGACTAGCGGGAGGGTACGAGCAGTACTTC.